This T cell receptor beta chain was identified during a study of cytomegalovirus exposure and HLA in healthy donors. Regarding the study as a whole: One variant, a missense change in DCLRE1C, was linked in a later analysis to TCR beta V- and J-gene trimming.

Trimming took 4 bases from V and 4 from J, leaving 11 bases between them. The germline CDR1 and CDR2 sequences are MNHEY and SVGAGI. This CDR3 comprises 13 residues. A multiplex PCR was run with 60 Vbeta primers and 13 Jbeta primers. Measured with immunoSEQ multiplex PCR; TCRdb has only the in-frame clones, and not every one. The sample consists of roughly 130,000 clones, around three quarters of them appearing once. This clone was found a few times. Its target is not known. The receptor was derived from a man between 18 and 29 years old in good health and CMV-seronegative. The chain employs TRBV6-5 and TRBJ2-7, with D uncertain. The sample was PBMCs. In DNA form, the CDR3 reads TGTGCCAGCAGTTCCCCCCCCCTTTACGAGCAGTACTTC. This gives the protein CASSSPPLYEQYF.